The following is a T cell receptor (beta chain) sequence with its context. Only in-frame clones appear in the TCRdb table, and some are missing; sequencing was by immunoSEQ multiplex PCR. The table includes about 160,000 clones, approximately 94% detected once. V dropped 1 base and J dropped 1 base, with 11 bases sitting between them. The length of the CDR3 is 15 residues. Germline CDR1 reads SGHRS; CDR2 reads YFSETQ. The entry originates in a study of control samples from healthy donors and cancer patients. J is TRBJ1-1 and V is TRBV5-1; possibly TRBD1 for D (5 bases). The TCR comes from a man aged 55 to 70 with colorectal cancer. Material: PBMCs. The CDR3 DNA follows: TGCGCCAGCAGCTTGTCCCCGGGGGGGAACACTGAAGCTTTCTTT. It yields the protein CASSLSPGGNTEAFF. Supplemented by reference TRBV5-1 and TRBJ1-1, the full variable domain reads KAGVTQTPRYLIKTRGQQVTLSCSPISGHRSVSWYQQTPGQGLQFLFEYFSETQRNKGNFPGRFSGRQFSNSRSEMNVSTLELGDSALYLCASSLSPGGNTEAFFGQGTRLTVV.